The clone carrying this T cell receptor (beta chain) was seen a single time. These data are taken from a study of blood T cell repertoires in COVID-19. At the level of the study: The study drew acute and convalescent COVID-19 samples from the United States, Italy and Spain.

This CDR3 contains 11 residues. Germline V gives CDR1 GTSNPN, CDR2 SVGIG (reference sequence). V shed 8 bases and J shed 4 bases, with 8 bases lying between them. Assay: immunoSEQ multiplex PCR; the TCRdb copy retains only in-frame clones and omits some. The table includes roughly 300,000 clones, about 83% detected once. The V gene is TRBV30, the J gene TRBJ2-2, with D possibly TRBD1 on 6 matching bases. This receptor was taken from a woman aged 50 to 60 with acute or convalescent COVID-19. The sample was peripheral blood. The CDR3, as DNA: TGTGCCCAGGGGAGCACCGGGGAGCTGTTTTTT. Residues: CAQGSTGELFF.